This TCR beta chain comes out of a study of shared T cell receptors in the human thymus. This CDR3 comprises 14 residues. Germline CDR1 reads SNHLY; CDR2 reads FYNNEI. The V end lost 6 bases, the J end lost 2 bases, and 14 bases lay between the germline ends. Sequencing was performed with immunoSEQ multiplex PCR; in TCRdb, only in-frame clones are kept and a portion is missing. The sample lists hundreds of thousands of clones; around 87% were seen once. These same records also appear under a second study, on human thymus T cells. This second study says: Finnish infants who were healthy and having corrective surgery for congenital heart defects made up the donors. Thymus pieces cut out during corrective heart surgery were the tissue that was used. Seemingly biased V and J gene usage marked thymic and blood repertoires. Related studies found that unrelated individuals share highly overlapping thymic repertoires.

This clonotype originated in a boy in the first two years of life with a congenital heart defect. The J gene is TRBJ2-7, the V gene TRBV2; D might be TRBD2 (5 bases). Sequencing was performed on thymocytes. The CDR3 DNA reads as TGTGCCAGCAGGGATAGCGAAACGACCTACGAGCAGTACTTC. It translates to CASRDSETTYEQYF.